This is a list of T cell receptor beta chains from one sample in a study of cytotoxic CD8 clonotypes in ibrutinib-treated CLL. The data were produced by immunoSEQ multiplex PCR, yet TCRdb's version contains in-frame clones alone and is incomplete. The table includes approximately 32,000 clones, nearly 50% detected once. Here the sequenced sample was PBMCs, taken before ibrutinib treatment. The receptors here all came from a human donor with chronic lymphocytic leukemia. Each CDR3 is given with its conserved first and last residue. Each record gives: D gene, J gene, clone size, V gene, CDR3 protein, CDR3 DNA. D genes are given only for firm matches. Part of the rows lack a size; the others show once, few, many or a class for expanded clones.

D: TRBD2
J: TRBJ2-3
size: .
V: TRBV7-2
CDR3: CASSLSFAGGSETTDTQYF
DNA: TGTGCCAGCAGCTTGTCCTTCGCGGGGGGCTCAGAGACCACAGATACGCAGTATTTT

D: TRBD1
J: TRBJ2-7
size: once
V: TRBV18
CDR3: CASSPRLKTGGYYEQYF
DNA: TGTGCCAGCTCACCACGACTAAAGACAGGGGGCTATTACGAGCAGTACTTC

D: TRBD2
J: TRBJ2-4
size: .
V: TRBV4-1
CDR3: CASSFRTSDTKNIQYF
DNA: TGCGCCAGCAGCTTCCGGACTAGCGACACAAAAAACATTCAGTACTTC

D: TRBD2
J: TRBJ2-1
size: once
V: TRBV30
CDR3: CAWNRSGRKRGEQFF
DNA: TGTGCCTGGAATCGCAGCGGGAGAAAAAGGGGTGAGCAGTTCTTC

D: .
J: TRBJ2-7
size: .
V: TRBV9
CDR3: CASSGGLSEFSYEQYF
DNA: TGTGCCAGCAGCGGCGGGTTATCGGAGTTTTCCTACGAGCAGTACTTC

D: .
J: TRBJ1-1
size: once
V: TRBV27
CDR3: CASSSQVLGNTEAFF
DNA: TGTGCCAGCAGTTCACAGGTCCTAGGGAACACTGAAGCTTTCTTT

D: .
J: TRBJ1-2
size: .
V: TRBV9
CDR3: CASSVGVRTFNF
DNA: TGTGCCAGCAGCGTAGGGGTTCGGACCTTCAACTTC

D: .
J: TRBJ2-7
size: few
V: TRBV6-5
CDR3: CASSYRGGGYEQYF
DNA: TGTGCCAGCAGTTACAGGGGAGGGGGCTACGAGCAGTACTTC

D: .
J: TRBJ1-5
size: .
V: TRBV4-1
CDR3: CASSQERQPNQPQHF
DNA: TGCGCCAGCAGCCAAGAAAGACAGCCGAATCAGCCCCAGCATTTT

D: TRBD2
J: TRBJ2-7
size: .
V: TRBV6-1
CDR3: CASSFRGVVYEQYF
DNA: TGTGCCAGCAGTTTTCGGGGGGTGGTATACGAGCAGTACTTC

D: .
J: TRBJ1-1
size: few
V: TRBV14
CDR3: CASSQGPQGYTEAFF
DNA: TGTGCCAGCAGCCAAGGTCCACAGGGTTACACTGAAGCTTTCTTT

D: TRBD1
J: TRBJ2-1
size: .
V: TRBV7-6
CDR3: CASSLAGTGRSQNNEQFF
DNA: TGTGCCAGCAGCTTAGCGGGGACAGGGCGAAGTCAAAACAATGAGCAGTTCTTC

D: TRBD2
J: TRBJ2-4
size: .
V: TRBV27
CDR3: CASSRPLISGALYF
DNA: TGTGCCAGCAGTCGACCACTGATTAGCGGGGCTCTATACTTC

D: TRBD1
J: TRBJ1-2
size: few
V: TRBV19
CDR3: CASSNRDKGALTF
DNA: TGTGCCAGTAGTAACCGGGACAAGGGGGCCTTAACCTTC

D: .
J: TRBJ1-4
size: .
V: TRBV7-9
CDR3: CASSLVGEEKLFF
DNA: TGTGCCAGCAGCTTAGTAGGGGAGGAAAAACTGTTTTTT

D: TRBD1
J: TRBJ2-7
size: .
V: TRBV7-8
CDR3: CASSSWGQPYEQYF
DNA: TGTGCCAGCAGCTCGTGGGGACAGCCCTACGAGCAGTACTTC

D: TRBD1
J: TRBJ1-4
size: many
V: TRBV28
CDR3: CASSWQGVPNEKLFF
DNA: TGTGCCAGCAGTTGGCAGGGGGTCCCTAATGAAAAACTGTTTTTT

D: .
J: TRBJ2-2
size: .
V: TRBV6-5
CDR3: CASRITGSGELFF
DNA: TGTGCCAGCAGGATTACGGGGTCCGGGGAGCTGTTTTTT

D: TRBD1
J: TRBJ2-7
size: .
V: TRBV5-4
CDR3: CASRQGQSYEQYF
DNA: TGTGCCAGCAGGCAGGGACAGTCCTACGAGCAGTACTTC

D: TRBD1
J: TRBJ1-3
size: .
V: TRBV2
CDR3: CASTRSTGVRSRSGNTIYF
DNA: TGTGCCAGCACCAGATCGACAGGGGTCAGGAGTCGCTCTGGAAACACCATATATTTT

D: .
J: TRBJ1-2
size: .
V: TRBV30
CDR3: CAWFSGSKANYGYTF
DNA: TGTGCCTGGTTCTCAGGCTCGAAAGCTAACTATGGCTACACCTTC

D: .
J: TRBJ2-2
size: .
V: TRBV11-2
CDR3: CASRQGEGGELFF
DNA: TGTGCCAGCAGACAGGGGGAGGGCGGGGAGCTGTTTTTT

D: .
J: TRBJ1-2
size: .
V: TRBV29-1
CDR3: CSVEETGTGGYTF
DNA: TGCAGCGTTGAAGAAACGGGTACGGGTGGCTACACCTTC

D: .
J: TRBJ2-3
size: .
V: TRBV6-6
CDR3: CASKRGTDTQYF
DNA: TGTGCCAGCAAAAGGGGCACAGATACGCAGTATTTT

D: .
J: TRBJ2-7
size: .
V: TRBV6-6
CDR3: CASSYWETYEQYF
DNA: TGTGCCAGCAGTTACTGGGAAACCTACGAGCAGTACTTC

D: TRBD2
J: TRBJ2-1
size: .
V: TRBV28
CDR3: CASSLPKGNGRNEQFF
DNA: TGTGCCAGCAGTCTCCCGAAGGGGAACGGGAGGAATGAGCAGTTCTTC

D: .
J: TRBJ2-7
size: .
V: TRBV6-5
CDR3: CASRRGRESYEQYF
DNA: TGTGCCAGCAGGCGAGGACGGGAGTCCTACGAGCAGTACTTC